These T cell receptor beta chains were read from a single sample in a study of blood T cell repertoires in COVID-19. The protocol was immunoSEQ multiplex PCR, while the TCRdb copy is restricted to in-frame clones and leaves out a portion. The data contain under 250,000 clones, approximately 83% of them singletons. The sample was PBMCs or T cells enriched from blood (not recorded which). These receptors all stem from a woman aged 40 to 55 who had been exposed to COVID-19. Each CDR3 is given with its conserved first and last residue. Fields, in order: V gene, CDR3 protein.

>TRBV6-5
CASSTRQGTTF
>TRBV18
CASSPPVSHGEGNIQYF
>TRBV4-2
CASSDKGTADSNSPLHF
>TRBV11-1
CASSFGGPYGYTF
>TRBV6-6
CASRQLMNTEAFF
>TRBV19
CASSVQGQYGYTF
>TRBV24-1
CATSDLGGSDTQYF
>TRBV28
CASSFERDRGMDQPQHF
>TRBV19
CASRKKGASNYGYTF
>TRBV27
CATADSGLGAEKLFF
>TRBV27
CASSSGQGGPYEQYF
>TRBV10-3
CAISRQGGYGYTF
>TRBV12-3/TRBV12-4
CASRGQGPTEQYF
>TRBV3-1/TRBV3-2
CASSLIGQNYGYTF
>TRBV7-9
CASSLWDIRVIADEKLFF
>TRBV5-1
CASSLDYPHNEQFF
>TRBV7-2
CASSFEGQGSPLHF
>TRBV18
CASSPDVPGTRSSRGYTF
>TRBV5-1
CASSLDGGGNQPQHF
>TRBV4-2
CASSQNRGENQPQHF
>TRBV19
CASKLRGNQPQHF
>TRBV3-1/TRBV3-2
CASSQDQEKLFF
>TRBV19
CASSHMGAQTEAFF
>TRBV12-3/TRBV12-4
CASSLSPGYGYTF
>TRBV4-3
CASSQDAAANYGYTF
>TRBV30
CAWSLTGAQYSNQPQHF
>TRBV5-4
CASSSSAITDTQYF
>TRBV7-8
CASSPDVGRGFSTDTQYF
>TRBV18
CASSPGQGASYGYTF
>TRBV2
CASSFRTGPDTQYF
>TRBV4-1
CASSRSTGETTGYTF
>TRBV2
CASGGTSSSYNEQFF
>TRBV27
CASSLWGGNTEAFF
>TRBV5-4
CASSLATGDNYGYTF
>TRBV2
CASSTVPYEQYF
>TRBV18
CASSWTSGGNNEQFF
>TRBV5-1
CASSSTYRDRGLRASGNTIYF
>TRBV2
CASSVMEQGEDGYTF
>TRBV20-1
CSASGSGGTASDTQYF
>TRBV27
CASSLRATGGWSPLHF
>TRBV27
CASSSSGANVLTF
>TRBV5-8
CASSPRGANTEAFF
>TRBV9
CASSTEDRAGTEAFF
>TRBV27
CASSLRGTGAYEQYF
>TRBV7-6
CASSLRTRDTGELFF
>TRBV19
CASSSRRDRSTEAFF
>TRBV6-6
CASSPGTGSSGNTIYF
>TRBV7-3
CASSGVGRNTEAFF
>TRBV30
CAALMGSSYNSPLHF
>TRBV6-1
CASSEAAVYNEQFF
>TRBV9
CASSVSSGGPGNEQFF
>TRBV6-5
CASRDRVSYNEQFF
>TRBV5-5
CASSLGQTERTEAFF